This TCR beta chain was captured by sequencing in a study of cytomegalovirus exposure and HLA in healthy donors. Study outcomes and limitations: The study recorded 150 to 200 TCR beta chains that were cytomegalovirus-associated. There were a few CMV-associated chains whose specificity for CMV antigens was confirmed in vitro. One later analysis, an examination of the 120 validation repertoires, found that first-cohort TCR clusters tended to co-occur in them.

The V segment lost 2 bases and the J segment 5 bases; nucleotides outside the gene matches: 4. The CDR3 spans 15 residues. In germline, CDR1 is MNHNS, CDR2 SASEGT. The donors were in the approximately 120-subject validation cohort; that cohort was separate from the roughly 730-subject first cohort. Sequenced by immunoSEQ multiplex PCR; TCRdb stores in-frame clones only, minus some. The sample shows 75,000 to 90,000 clones, 90% to 96% of them seen only once. To note about this clone: The antigen remains unidentified.

J is TRBJ2-7 and V is TRBV6-1; 12 bases match TRBD2. The receptor's source is a man aged 18 to 35 in good health and CMV-seropositive. Input material: PBMCs. The CDR3 sequence: CASSERLAGAHEQYF. The CDR3 coding sequence is TGTGCCAGCAGTGAACGACTAGCGGGAGCCCACGAGCAGTACTTC.